The sequence of this T cell receptor beta chain was determined in a study of beta chain features in type 1 diabetes. Study-wide results and caveats: Shorter TCRB CDR3s, moderately but significantly so, marked every one of the four CD4+ subsets in Type 1 diabetes patients.

This CDR3 has 15 residues. Germline values: CDR1 SNHLY, CDR2 FYNNEI. V lost 2 bases and J 8 bases, leaving 13 bases between the germline ends. Expressed TCRB transcripts were sequenced because the isolated RNA had all been reverse transcribed beforehand. Only in-frame clones appear in the TCRdb table, and some are missing; sequencing was by immunoSEQ multiplex PCR. In the table there are 300,000 or so clones, 9.3% of which are singletons. In this sample, this clone turned up a few times. Its antigen is as yet unknown. This receptor was identified in a man between 25 and 39 years old with type 1 diabetes. Sequencing was performed on central memory CD4+ T cells from blood. The gene calls are TRBV2 and TRBJ1-6, with D possibly matching TRBD1 (5 bases). In DNA, the CDR3 is TGTGCCAGCAGTGAATTGGGGACTGGGGATTCACCCCTCCACTTT. Translation: CASSELGTGDSPLHF.